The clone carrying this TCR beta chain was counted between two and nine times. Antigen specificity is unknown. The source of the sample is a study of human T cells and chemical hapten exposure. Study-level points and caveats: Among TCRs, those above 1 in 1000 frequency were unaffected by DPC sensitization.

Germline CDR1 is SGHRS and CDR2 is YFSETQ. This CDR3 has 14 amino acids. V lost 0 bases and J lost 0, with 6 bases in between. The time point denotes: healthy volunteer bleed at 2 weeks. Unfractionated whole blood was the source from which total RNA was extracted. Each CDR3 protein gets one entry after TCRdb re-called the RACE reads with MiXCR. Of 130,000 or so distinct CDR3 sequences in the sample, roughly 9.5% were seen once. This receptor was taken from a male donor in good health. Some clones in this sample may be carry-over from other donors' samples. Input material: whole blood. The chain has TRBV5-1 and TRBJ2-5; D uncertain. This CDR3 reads CASSLDGYQETQYF. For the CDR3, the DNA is TGCGCCAGCAGCTTGGACGGCTACCAAGAGACCCAGTACTTC.